This entry concerns a single T cell receptor (beta chain). Its antigen is not identified. The entry originates in a study of CD8+ T cells in alopecia areata. Study-level findings and limits: Significant decreases in scalp clonality and expanded CD8+ clones followed tofacitinib treatment. With tofacitinib ongoing, many expanded lesional clones persisted in both scalp and blood. Uncertainty about whether baseline CD8+ expansion is linked to response remains, with one nonresponder.

V was trimmed by 0 bases and J by 9 bases, leaving 5 bases between them. CDR3 length equals 11 residues. Germline V CDR1 and CDR2: SGDLS, YYNGEE. Treatment: oral pan-JAK inhibitor, 5-10 mg twice daily. Extraction and reverse transcription of RNA yielded cDNA as the sequencing template. Assay used: immunoSEQ multiplex PCR; TCRdb lists only in-frame clones, some missing. This sample has a few hundred thousand clones, with roughly 40% found just once. The sample in question was CD4+ T cells sorted from blood, obtained between weeks 36 and 40, from a patient treated with tofacitinib. The V call is TRBV9, the J call TRBJ2-3, with unresolved D. The clonotype was recovered from a human donor with alopecia areata. The CDR3 DNA reads as TGTGCCAGCAGCGTAGAGGAAACGCAGTATTTT. This codes for CASSVEETQYF.